This T cell receptor (beta chain) was captured by sequencing in a study of beta chain features in type 1 diabetes. Study-level background: All samples yielded about 100 million examined sorted cells.

Every isolated RNA sample was fully reverse transcribed, so sequencing captured expressed TCRB transcripts. Assay: immunoSEQ multiplex PCR; the TCRdb copy retains only in-frame clones and omits some. The data contain about 340,000 clones, roughly 9% of them singletons. Central memory, naive, regulatory and stem cell-like memory CD4+ cells were sorted by CD45RO/CCR7/CD25/CD127/CD95/CD27. Germline-derived CDR1 and CDR2 are SGDLS and YYNGEE. The V end lost 0 bases, the J end lost 9 bases, and 10 bases lay between the germline ends. The CDR3 totals 14 residues. With regard to this clone: Its antigen remains unknown.

General observations from the study: Any role of HLA type in TCRB rearrangement remained unresolved here. Sequencing used cDNA, and cells with high TCR expression could therefore be over-represented. When Type 1 diabetes patients were examined, their TCRB CDR3s proved moderately but significantly shorter in all four CD4+ subsets.

The receptor was isolated from a man aged 30 to 39 with type 1 diabetes. Sample: central memory CD4+ T cells from blood. The V and J genes are TRBV9 and TRBJ1-6; a weak D match, TRBD1 (5 bases). CDR3 sequence: CASSVGTNSSPLHF. The DNA of the CDR3 is TGTGCCAGCAGCGTAGGGACAAACAGTTCACCCCTCCACTTT. Complete variable domain (other parts from reference TRBV9 and TRBJ1-6): DSGVTQTPKHLITATGQRVTLRCSPRSGDLSVYWYQQSLDQGLQFLIQYYNGEERAKGNILERFSAQQFPDLHSELNLSSLELGDSALYFCASSVGTNSSPLHFGNGTRLTVT.